The T cell receptor (beta chain) described here comes from a study of cytomegalovirus exposure and HLA in healthy donors. Study-level background: Unique TCR beta sequences numbering some 120 million came from 150 million to 200 million T cells in an earlier analysis.

Vbeta (60) and Jbeta (13) primers were used in the PCR. The data were produced by immunoSEQ multiplex PCR, yet TCRdb's version contains in-frame clones alone and is incomplete. The sample has approximately 150,000 clones; 84% are singletons. Trimming removed 1 base at V and 2 bases at J, with 5 bases between. The CDR3 contains 13 residues. Germline V gives CDR1 MGHRA, CDR2 YSYEKL. Study-level findings and limits: As immune exposure information, only CMV serostatus was available. Later analysis demonstrated an association between a missense DCLRE1C variant and TCR beta V- and J-gene trimming. Roughly uniform depth of sequencing across donors was assumed in presence/absence analyses.

Turning to this clone: Its cognate antigen is unknown.

The genes are TRBV4-1 and TRBJ2-5; D unresolved. The receptor was derived from a girl aged 5-17 years in good health and CMV-seropositive. Sequenced: PBMCs. DNA of the CDR3: TGCGCCAGCAGCCAAGGCAGACAAGAGACCCAGTACTTC. Residues: CASSQGRQETQYF.